This T cell receptor beta chain was captured by sequencing in a study of shared clonotypes between healthy human individuals (TCRdb year 2020). About the study as a whole: The cohort comprised two women and three men aged 18 to 49 years. To estimate repertoire size and how much clonotype sharing occurs between individuals, the study deeply sequenced the blood TCR repertoires of about 5 healthy adults. Different laboratories and diverse techniques were used to prepare libraries and sequence TCR repertoires, to increase sequencing depth and limit assay-specific biases. Leukapheresis yielded between about 0.85 and 9 billion PBMCs per donor. For each donor, CD4 naive and CD4 memory were each given three plates, CD8 naive was given two plates, and CD8 memory was given one plate.

What the study reported, not specific to this receptor: Rarefaction of sorted-subset datasets indicated incomplete sequencing despite the large sequencing depth. Naive subsets generally had larger estimated clonotype richness than memory subsets. Sharing across several donors was observed for about 5% of naive CD4, 3.5% of naive CD8, 2% to 2.5% of memory CD4, and roughly 0.4% of memory CD8 clonotypes. Compared with non-shared clonotypes, the clonotypes found in all four sorted-subset donors had higher generation probabilities. Sampling was restricted to blood, and TCR repertoires in tissue are likely to differ from TCR repertoires in blood. Because the study included only a small number of donors, the genetic and exposure-history diversity represented was limited. Pairwise subsampling led to the expectation that sequencing depth would affect the degree of clonotype sharing among donors.

TCR CDR3 regions were amplified from genomic DNA by multiplex PCR using the deep immunoSEQ assay. For each cell subset, the extracted genomic DNA was distributed evenly across all wells of several immunoSEQ 96-well plates, and each plate served as one replicate. For sorted subsets, approximately 190 ng genomic DNA, equal to 25,000 to 35,000 T cell genomes, was loaded into each replicate PCR. Purified libraries were quantified with a Qubit 3.0 fluorometer, sized on a Bioanalyzer 2100, and re-quantified with the KAPA Library Quantification kit. Each immunoSEQ 96-well plate was sequenced on its own single-read 150-cycle Illumina NextSeq 550 flow cell. Processing in the source paper ran as follows. Because the immunoSEQ output held only junctional sequences and lacked quality scores, the filtering could not match the filtering applied to full-length reads. Sequences were annotated with PyIR, a Python wrapper for IgBLAST v1.9, using IMGT germline references to assign V/J genes and CDR3. Any read was removed if the V/J assignment was weak (E-value above 1e-6), the CDR3 was missing, or the read contained stop codons, out-of-frame junctions, or ambiguous translated residues. A V3J clonotype was defined by an identical inferred V gene, J gene, and CDR3 amino acid sequence. The percentage overlap between two repertoires was calculated by dividing the number of shared unique clonotypes by the size of the smaller repertoire. RTK rarefaction, the Chao1 estimator, and Recon v2.1 estimates of unobserved clonotypes were used to assess repertoire richness. OLGA was used to compute generation probabilities for all TCRbeta clonotypes that the gDNA method yielded from a few donors. The table was pulled from immuneACCESS by TCRdb, which kept in-frame rearrangements only. Such tables lose some clones; where checked, under half of the loss comes from unresolved V genes, and the rest has no known cause. That table gives V, J and clone size, and the DNA gave D and trimming. Recorded for this sample are about 2.3 million clones; 92% of them occurred a single time. About 0.41% of the sample is taken by the ten largest.

Donors were healthy HIV-negative adults with no recently reported acute infections or vaccinations. All donors were Caucasian adults living in Nashville, Tennessee, USA. CD4+ T cells were enriched by magnetic negative selection; naive cells were then positively selected on CD45RA, and the negative fraction formed the memory subset. Blood was collected by leukapheresis, and PBMCs were isolated by Ficoll-Histopaque density gradient centrifugation and then cryopreserved in liquid nitrogen vapor phase. Analytical flow cytometry was used to check the purity and quantity of each magnetically sorted T cell population. Each sorted fraction had its genomic DNA isolated and then quantified by UV absorbance on a Nanodrop 2000c. Worth noting for this clone: Its binding antigen is unknown. Base quality data are lacking; no much larger clone is found one base away.

Inclusive of the bounding cysteine and phenylalanine, the CDR3 is 14 residues long. CDR3 DNA is the only sequence kept; it has 42 bases, read in frame from the first base. CDR1 and CDR2 were assigned from the germline V gene as MGHDK and SYGVNS. V has 3 bases trimmed and J has 7 bases trimmed; junction bases matching no gene number 5. The sample taken for sequencing was naive CD4+ T cells from PBMCs. Read against the paper, the sample's cell subset or site label means: CD45RA+ positively selected. In this chain, TRBV25-1 is recombined with TRBJ2-2; 7 bases in the middle match TRBD1. The sequence was collected from a young man in good health. Some clones in this sample may be carry-over from other donors' samples. The CDR3 reads CASSDDRAGGELFF. The sequenced DNA: TGTGCCAGCAGTGACGACAGGGCTGGCGGGGAGCTGTTTTTT. The full variable domain, completed from the reference TRBV25-1 and TRBJ2-2 proteins outside the CDR3, reads EADIYQTPRYLVIGTGKKITLECSQTMGHDKMYWYQQDPGMELHLIHYSYGVNSTEKGDLSSESTVSRIRTEHFPLTLESARPSHTSQYLCASSDDRAGGELFFGEGSRLTVL.